The rows below give T cell receptor beta chains drawn from one sample of a study of T cell changes during pregnancy in multiple sclerosis. Sequencing was performed with immunoSEQ multiplex PCR; in TCRdb, only in-frame clones are kept and a portion is missing. Among under 70,000 clones listed, around 90% were seen once. The sample consisted of CD4+ T cells from peripheral blood mononuclear cells, taken after pregnancy. The receptors originated from a female donor with multiple sclerosis, enrolled in a pregnancy study. Both conserved end residues are part of each CDR3. The order of the fields is V gene, CDR3 protein.

>TRBV5-1
CASSLTGRTGELFF
>TRBV6-5
CASRTSGSYEQYF
>TRBV11-2
CASSFQGQGRNEQYF
>TRBV30
CAWTPPGGFQETQYF
>TRBV5-1
CASSLVVGSGANVLTF
>TRBV6-4
CASSEGAVGLGTDTQYF
>TRBV19
CASRKTGVETQYF
>TRBV7-8
CASSLTLAGFYNEQFF
>TRBV18
CASSPGQGRVNTEAFF
>TRBV28
CASSGGTSGIYEQYF
>TRBV18
CASSPLPRHGSTDTQYF
>TRBV30
CAWSMNMGLNTGELFF
>TRBV7-2
CASSLEGGIVQYF
>TRBV5-1
CASSLVPTGGQETQYF
>TRBV6-1
CASSATGNQGTDTQYF
>TRBV6-5
CASSSPNQPQHF
>TRBV6-5
CASSFQHSPGNTIYF
>TRBV7-2
CASSLNKGAFSPLHF
>TRBV5-6
CASRFTTGLNYGYTF
>TRBV27
CASSLSGGGNQPQHF
>TRBV5-6
CASSFRRTGPTGSNEKLFF
>TRBV5-1
CASRPGTGDETQYF
>TRBV5-8
CASSTDRGEQFF
>TRBV7-8
CASSLLGTGGTSTDTQYF
>TRBV7-8
CASSLALAGGTDTQYF
>TRBV27
CASSLARGNNQPQHF
>TRBV27
CASSLYPLSTDTQYF
>TRBV19
CASSTFTGELFF
>TRBV9
CASSVEGKRGGYNEQFF
>TRBV19
CASSMTGVSYEQYF
>TRBV2
CASSQGQGAVEAFF
>TRBV15
CATSRSGQNYGYTF
>TRBV2
CASSEANLLDEQFF
>TRBV6-5
CASSYSRYIEQFF
>TRBV5-1
CASSLGTDRGASPLHF
>TRBV6-4
CASSDSTGATEAFF
>TRBV18
CASSPFNRTGANQPQHF
>TRBV18
CASSPGTGTREQYF
>TRBV30
CAWSPLTDTQYF
>TRBV27
CASREQGEGQPQHF
>TRBV7-9
CASSLDLGQGEAFF
>TRBV28
CASNPSGGYRPVQFF
>TRBV10-3
CAISEGYTGLKNQPQHF
>TRBV19
CASRLAGPNEQFF
>TRBV30
CAWSVGDRGTEAFF
>TRBV28
CASSLYGTGNTEAFF
>TRBV4-2
CASTTGDGGGNEQFF
>TRBV7-9
CASSLVGRNTEAFF
>TRBV14
CASSRRDQGSGNTIYF
>TRBV11-1
CASSSDRVNTEAFF
>TRBV5-4
CASSLPQGMNTEAFF
>TRBV6-1
CASSEFGDSRPPRYGYTF